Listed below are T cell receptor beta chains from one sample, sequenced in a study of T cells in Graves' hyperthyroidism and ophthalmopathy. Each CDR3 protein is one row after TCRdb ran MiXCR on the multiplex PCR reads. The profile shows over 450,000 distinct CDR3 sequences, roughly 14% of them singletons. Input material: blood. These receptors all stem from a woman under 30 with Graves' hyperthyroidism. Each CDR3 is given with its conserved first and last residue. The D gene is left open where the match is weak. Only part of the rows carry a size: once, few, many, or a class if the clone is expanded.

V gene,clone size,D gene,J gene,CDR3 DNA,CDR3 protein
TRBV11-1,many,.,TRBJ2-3,TGTGCCAGCAGCTTTTTCCCTATCACCCGGGACCCAGCTAGCACAGATACGCAGTATTTT,CASSFFPITRDPASTDTQYF
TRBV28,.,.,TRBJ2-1,TGTGCCAGCAGTTTAGCAGCGACACCCTACAATGAGCAGTTCTTC,CASSLAATPYNEQFF
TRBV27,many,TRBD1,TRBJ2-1,TGTGCCAGCAGGCCCGGGACAGCTACGTCGAATGAGCAGTTCTTC,CASRPGTATSNEQFF
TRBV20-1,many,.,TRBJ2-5,TGCAGTGCTAGAGGCCCTGGTCTCGGCAGGGAGGAGACCCAGTACTTC,CSARGPGLGREETQYF
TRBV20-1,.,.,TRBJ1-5,TGCAGTGCTAGAGATCCCACGACAGCCGCGCAGCCCCAGCATTTT,CSARDPTTAAQPQHF
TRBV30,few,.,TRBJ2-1,TGTGCCTGGAGTGGAGGGAGGAGCTCCTACAATGAGCAGTTCTTC,CAWSGGRSSYNEQFF
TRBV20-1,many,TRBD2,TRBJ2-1,TGCAGTGCAGACCCCGGACTAGCGGGAGGTCTTGAGCAGTTCTTC,CSADPGLAGGLEQFF
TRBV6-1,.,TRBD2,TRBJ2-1,TGTGCCAGCAGTGGAAGCGCTAGCGGGCCCTACAATGAGCAGTTCTTC,CASSGSASGPYNEQFF
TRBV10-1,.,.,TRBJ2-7,TGCGCCAGCAGTGCTGGCAGGACGGCGGGGCAGTACTTC,CASSAGRTAGQYF
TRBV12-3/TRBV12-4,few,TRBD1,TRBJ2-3,TGTGCCAGCAGAACAGGGGTAGATATGCAGTATTTT,CASRTGVDMQYF
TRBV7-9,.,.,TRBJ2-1,TGTGCCAGCAGGGAGGACAGTGAGCAGTTCTTC,CASREDSEQFF
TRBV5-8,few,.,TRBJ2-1,TGTGCCAGCAGCTCCCTTCTTTACAATGAGCAGTTCTTC,CASSSLLYNEQFF
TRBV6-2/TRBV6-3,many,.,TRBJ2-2,TGTGCCAGCAGACCCTCTGACAGCGCGAACACCGGGGAGCTGTTTTTT,CASRPSDSANTGELFF
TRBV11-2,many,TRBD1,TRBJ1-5,TGTGCCAGCAGCCCCGGACAGGCACCGGACCAGCCCCAGCATTTT,CASSPGQAPDQPQHF
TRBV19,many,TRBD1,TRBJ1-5,TGTGCCAGTAGCCACGACAGGGCTATCAGCAATCAGCCCCAGCATTTT,CASSHDRAISNQPQHF
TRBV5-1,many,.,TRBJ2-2,TGCGCCAGCAGCCCCCGGGCAGACAAGAACACCGGGGAGCTGTTTTTT,CASSPRADKNTGELFF
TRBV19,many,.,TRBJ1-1,TGTGCCAGTACCCTAGCCAGCCCGAGCACTGAAGCTTTCTTT,CASTLASPSTEAFF
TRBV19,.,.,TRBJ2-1,TGTGCCAGTAGTATAGTCCGGGAGACTGAGCAGTTCTTC,CASSIVRETEQFF
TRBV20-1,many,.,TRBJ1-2,TGCAGTGCTAGTTATAACTATGGCTACACCTTC,CSASYNYGYTF
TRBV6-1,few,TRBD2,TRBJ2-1,TGTGCCAGCAGAAGACTAGCGGGGGGGGCGTGGAATGAGCAGTTCTTC,CASRRLAGGAWNEQFF
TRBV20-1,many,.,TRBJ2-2,TGCAGTGCTAGGTCGGGGAACACCGGGGAGCTGTTTTTT,CSARSGNTGELFF
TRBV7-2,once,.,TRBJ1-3,TGTGCCAGCAGCCGGACAAAACTGAGCTCTGGAAACACCATATATTTT,CASSRTKLSSGNTIYF
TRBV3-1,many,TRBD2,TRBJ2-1,TGTGCCAGCAGCCTGCGGACTAGCCAGTTCTTC,CASSLRTSQFF
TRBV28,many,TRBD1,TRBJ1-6,TGTGCCAGCAGTTCCCCGACAGGGATTTTTAATTCACCCCTCCACTTT,CASSSPTGIFNSPLHF
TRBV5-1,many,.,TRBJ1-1,TGCGCCAGCAGCTTGGACCCCGAGAATCGGAACACTGAAGCTTTCTTT,CASSLDPENRNTEAFF
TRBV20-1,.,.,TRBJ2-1,TGCAGTGCTAGAGATCTACAGAGACCAAACAATGAGCAGTTCTTC,CSARDLQRPNNEQFF
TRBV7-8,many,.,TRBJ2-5,TGTGCCAGCAGCTCTCGATGGGAGACCCAGTACTTC,CASSSRWETQYF
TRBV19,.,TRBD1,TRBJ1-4,TGTGCCAGTGGGGACAGCCCTGCCGAAAAACTGTTTTTT,CASGDSPAEKLFF
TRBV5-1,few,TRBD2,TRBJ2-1,TGCGCCAGCAGCCCAGGGGCGGGAGGTGGAAAGGATGAGCAGTTCTTC,CASSPGAGGGKDEQFF
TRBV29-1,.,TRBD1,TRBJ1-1,TGCAGCGCGCAACCACAGGGGGCTATTACTGAAGCTTTCTTT,CSAQPQGAITEAFF
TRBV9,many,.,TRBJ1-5,TGTGCCAGCAGCGTATCTGCCGGGGGCAACCAGCCCCAGCATTTT,CASSVSAGGNQPQHF
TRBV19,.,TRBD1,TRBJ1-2,TGTGCCAGTAGCTCACCCGAGGACAGGGGTAGGGGCTACACCTTC,CASSSPEDRGRGYTF
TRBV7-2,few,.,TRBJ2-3,TGTGCCAGCAGCCGCCTGGGGGCAGATACGCAGTATTTT,CASSRLGADTQYF
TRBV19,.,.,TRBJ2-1,TGTGCCAGTAGAAGGGGGGTTGAGCAGTTCTTC,CASRRGVEQFF
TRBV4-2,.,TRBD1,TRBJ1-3,TGTGCCAGCAGCCATGGACAGGATTTCTCTGGAAACACCATATATTTT,CASSHGQDFSGNTIYF
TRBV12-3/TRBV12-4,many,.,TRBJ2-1,TGTGCCAGCAGTTTAGCTATCAGGAATGAGCAGTTCTTC,CASSLAIRNEQFF
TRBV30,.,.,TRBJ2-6,TGTGCCTGGAGTGTAGGGGGGAGTTCCTCTGGGGCCAACGTCCTGACTTTC,CAWSVGGSSSGANVLTF
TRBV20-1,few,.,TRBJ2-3,TGCAGTGGGTCGTTAGCCCCTAGCACAGATACGCAGTATTTT,CSGSLAPSTDTQYF
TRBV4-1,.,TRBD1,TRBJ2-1,TGCGCCAGCAGTTCTGGGACAGGCCACCTAAGGGGCTACAATGAGCAGTTCTTC,CASSSGTGHLRGYNEQFF
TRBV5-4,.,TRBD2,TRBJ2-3,TGTGCCAGCAGCTTCTCAGCGGGAGGGCCAGATACGCAGTATTTT,CASSFSAGGPDTQYF
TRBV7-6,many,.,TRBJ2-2,TGTGCCAGCAGCTTAGACGGACAGAGCAACACCGGGGAGCTGTTTTTT,CASSLDGQSNTGELFF
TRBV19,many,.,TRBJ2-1,TGTGCCAGTTGTCATGGGAGCTCCTACAATGAGCAGTTCTTC,CASCHGSSYNEQFF
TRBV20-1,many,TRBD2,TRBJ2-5,TGCAGTGCTAGAGTAGCGGGAGAAGGGCGAGAGACCCAGTACTTC,CSARVAGEGRETQYF
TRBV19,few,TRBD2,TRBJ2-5,TGTGCCAGTAGCCTCGGGGGGGCCGTAGAGACCCAGTACTTC,CASSLGGAVETQYF
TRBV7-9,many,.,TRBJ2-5,TGTGCCAGCAGCTTAGCCCCCGGGACCCAGTACTTC,CASSLAPGTQYF
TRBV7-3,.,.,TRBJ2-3,TGTGCCAGCGCTGATAGCACAGATACGCAGTATTTT,CASADSTDTQYF
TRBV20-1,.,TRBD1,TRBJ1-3,TGCAGTGCTAGTGGGACAGGGGGAAACACCATATATTTT,CSASGTGGNTIYF
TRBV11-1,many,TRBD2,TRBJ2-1,TGTGCCAGCAGCTTGGGCCTAGCGGGAGTCAACGGGCAGTTCTTC,CASSLGLAGVNGQFF
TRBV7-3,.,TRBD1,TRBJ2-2,TGTGCCAGCAGCCCCTGGACAGGGGGTAATCGGGAGCTGTTTTTT,CASSPWTGGNRELFF
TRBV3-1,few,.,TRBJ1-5,TGTGCCAGCAGCCAATACAGGGATAATCAGCCCCAGCATTTT,CASSQYRDNQPQHF
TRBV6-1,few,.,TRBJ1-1,TGTGCCATTTCGGGGGGAACTGAAGCTTTCTTT,CAISGGTEAFF